These T cell receptor beta chains were read from a single sample in a study of Graves' ophthalmopathy and Graves' hyperthyroidism. TCRdb used MiXCR to reprocess the multiplex PCR reads, holding one entry per CDR3 protein. The sample has 300,000 to 400,000 distinct CDR3 sequences, about a sixth seen once. The sample taken for sequencing was peripheral blood. Receptor source: an adult woman with stable Graves' hyperthyroidism. Each CDR3 is given with its conserved first and last residue. The D gene is left open where the match is weak. The size field is filled for only some rows; it gives once, few, many or a size class.

j_call | d_call | clone_size | v_call | cdr3_aa | cdr3_nt
TRBJ2-2 | - | many | TRBV3-1 | CASSQASNTGELFF | TGTGCCAGCAGCCAGGCTTCCAACACCGGGGAGCTGTTTTTT
TRBJ2-7 | - | many | TRBV12-3/TRBV12-4 | CASRRDLYEQYF | TGTGCCAGCAGGAGGGATCTCTACGAGCAGTACTTC
TRBJ1-2 | TRBD1 | - | TRBV6-1 | CASSTGTGLYGYTF | TGTGCCAGCAGCACCGGGACAGGCCTGTATGGCTACACCTTC
TRBJ2-5 | TRBD1 | many | TRBV24-1 | CATSEGQGQETQYF | TGTGCCACCAGTGAGGGACAGGGACAAGAGACCCAGTACTTC
TRBJ1-5 | - | - | TRBV3-1 | CASSPIAGNQPQHF | TGTGCCAGCAGCCCGATTGCAGGGAATCAGCCCCAGCATTTT
TRBJ1-5 | TRBD1 | few | TRBV4-2 | CASSQVGQGDNQPQHF | TGTGCCAGCAGCCAAGTCGGACAGGGGGACAATCAGCCCCAGCATTTT
TRBJ2-3 | TRBD1 | - | TRBV29-1 | CSVDPGGGSTQYF | TGCAGCGTTGATCCAGGGGGTGGATCGACGCAGTATTTT
TRBJ1-1 | - | many | TRBV6-5 | CASSYGQGRVNTEAFF | TGTGCCAGCAGTTACGGGCAGGGAAGGGTGAACACTGAAGCTTTCTTT
TRBJ2-5 | TRBD1 | few | TRBV5-1 | CASSFKGAHAETQYF | TGCGCCAGCAGCTTTAAGGGGGCGCATGCAGAGACCCAGTACTTC
TRBJ2-7 | TRBD2 | - | TRBV13 | CASSSPDVRQGTSGNPYEQYF | TGTGCCAGCAGCTCCCCGGATGTTAGACAGGGGACTAGCGGGAACCCCTACGAGCAGTACTTC
TRBJ1-5 | - | many | TRBV4-2 | CASSQDREQPQHF | TGTGCCAGCAGCCAAGACAGGGAGCAGCCCCAGCATTTT
TRBJ2-5 | TRBD2 | many | TRBV20-1 | CSASLAGLQETQYF | TGCAGTGCTAGTCTAGCGGGCCTCCAAGAGACCCAGTACTTC
TRBJ1-2 | - | - | TRBV6-1 | CASSTLGGDYGYTF | TGTGCCAGCAGTACCCTGGGGGGGGACTATGGCTACACCTTC
TRBJ2-3 | - | many | TRBV24-1 | CATSVTGSTDTQYF | TGTGCCACCAGTGTAACAGGTTCCACAGATACGCAGTATTTT
TRBJ2-7 | TRBD2 | - | TRBV6-2/TRBV6-3 | CASWGLAGTYGQYF | TGTGCCAGCTGGGGACTAGCGGGAACCTACGGGCAGTACTTC
TRBJ1-3 | - | few | TRBV2 | CASSVGGAGNTIYF | TGTGCCAGCAGTGTTGGCGGGGCTGGAAACACCATATATTTT
TRBJ2-7 | TRBD2 | many | TRBV29-1 | CSGRREREGSYEQYF | TGCAGCGGCCGTAGAGAGCGGGAGGGTTCCTACGAGCAGTACTTC
TRBJ2-7 | TRBD1 | many | TRBV5-1 | CASSSRQGAHEQYF | TGCGCCAGCAGCTCCCGACAGGGTGCCCACGAGCAGTACTTC
TRBJ2-5 | TRBD2 | many | TRBV5-8 | CASSLVASGRSTETQYF | TGTGCCAGCAGCTTGGTGGCTAGCGGGCGAAGCACAGAGACCCAGTACTTC
TRBJ2-5 | TRBD2 | - | TRBV7-2 | CASSLGGRKETQYF | TGTGCCAGCAGCTTGGGCGGGAGGAAAGAGACCCAGTACTTC
TRBJ2-7 | - | many | TRBV6-2/TRBV6-3 | CASSYETVYEQYF | TGTGCCAGCAGTTACGAGACAGTCTACGAGCAGTACTTC
TRBJ1-5 | - | many | TRBV6-1 | CASSDWMGSANQPQHF | TGTGCCAGCAGTGATTGGATGGGAAGCGCCAATCAGCCCCAGCATTTT
TRBJ1-6 | - | many | TRBV12-3/TRBV12-4 | CASSLGGSRADSPLHF | TGTGCCAGCAGTTTAGGGGGTAGCAGGGCGGATTCACCCCTCCACTTT
TRBJ2-4 | TRBD2 | - | TRBV5-1 | CASSLDVAGGVNIQYF | TGCGCCAGCAGCTTGGATGTAGCGGGAGGGGTGAACATTCAGTACTTC
TRBJ2-7 | TRBD1 | many | TRBV29-1 | CSVVRTGSYEQYF | TGCAGCGTCGTCAGGACAGGAAGCTACGAGCAGTACTTC
TRBJ2-5 | TRBD2 | many | TRBV20-1 | CSARVGLAGGQETQYF | TGCAGTGCTAGAGTAGGACTAGCGGGAGGCCAAGAGACCCAGTACTTC
TRBJ1-2 | - | - | TRBV30 | CAYSRGAVYGYTF | TGTGCCTACTCTCGGGGGGCGGTCTATGGCTACACCTTC
TRBJ2-5 | - | few | TRBV5-1 | CASSLEGLGGRGETQYF | TGCGCCAGCAGCTTGGAAGGCTTGGGGGGGCGCGGGGAGACCCAGTACTTC
TRBJ2-2 | - | few | TRBV18 | CASSSRSATGELFF | TGTGCCAGCTCATCGAGGTCGGCCACCGGGGAGCTGTTTTTT
TRBJ2-2 | - | many | TRBV4-1 | CASSQVSGLSGTGELFF | TGCGCCAGCAGCCAAGTATCGGGACTCTCGGGGACCGGGGAGCTGTTTTTT
TRBJ2-7 | - | many | TRBV4-2 | CASSQGSSEQYF | TGTGCCAGCAGCCAAGGATCTTCCGAGCAGTACTTC
TRBJ2-5 | - | - | TRBV7-8 | CASSLFGGPETQYF | TGTGCCAGCAGCCTCTTTGGAGGGCCAGAGACCCAGTACTTC
TRBJ2-7 | - | many | TRBV7-8 | CASSLGASDSHEQYF | TGTGCCAGCAGCTTAGGGGCTAGCGATAGTCACGAGCAGTACTTC
TRBJ2-7 | - | - | TRBV6-5 | CASSYTDRPGEQYF | TGTGCCAGCAGTTACACAGACAGGCCGGGCGAGCAGTACTTC
TRBJ2-7 | TRBD1 | many | TRBV29-1 | CSVEEVWGTGSYEQYF | TGCAGCGTTGAAGAAGTTTGGGGGACAGGCTCCTACGAGCAGTACTTC
TRBJ2-7 | TRBD2 | - | TRBV19 | CASSFKREYTEQYF | TGTGCCAGTAGTTTCAAGCGGGAGTATACCGAGCAGTACTTC
TRBJ2-5 | - | many | TRBV7-2 | CASSLWLGSEETQYF | TGTGCCAGCAGCTTATGGTTGGGCTCTGAGGAGACCCAGTACTTC
TRBJ2-7 | - | many | TRBV5-1 | CASSPPLASEQYF | TGCGCCAGCAGCCCCCCCCTTGCGAGCGAGCAGTACTTC
TRBJ1-2 | - | many | TRBV28 | CASSYTGNVLGYTF | TGTGCCAGCAGTTACACCGGGAACGTCCTTGGCTACACCTTC
TRBJ1-2 | - | many | TRBV2 | CASSEGRRRNYGYTF | TGTGCCAGCAGTGAAGGTCGGCGGCGTAACTATGGCTACACCTTC
TRBJ1-5 | - | many | TRBV12-3/TRBV12-4 | CASSFDRNQPQHF | TGTGCCAGCAGTTTCGACAGGAATCAGCCCCAGCATTTT
TRBJ2-5 | - | - | TRBV11-2 | CASRTPDGEQETKYF | TGTGCCAGCAGGACACCGGACGGGGAACAAGAGACCAAGTACTTC
TRBJ2-7 | - | many | TRBV4-1 | CASSQDLAQITSYEQYF | TGCGCCAGCAGCCAAGATCTAGCGCAGATAACCTCCTACGAGCAGTACTTC
TRBJ2-7 | TRBD1 | few | TRBV18 | CASSPGLQGAYEQYF | TGTGCCAGCTCACCAGGATTACAGGGGGCATACGAGCAGTACTTC
TRBJ2-7 | - | many | TRBV28 | CAIQRMGPYEQYF | TGTGCCATCCAAAGAATGGGGCCCTACGAGCAGTACTTC
TRBJ1-5 | TRBD1 | - | TRBV6-1 | CASSQGGQGIRMGNQPQHF | TGTGCCAGCAGTCAAGGGGGACAGGGGATTAGAATGGGCAATCAGCCCCAGCATTTT
TRBJ2-7 | TRBD2 | - | TRBV5-1 | CASIGPGTSGPYEQYF | TGCGCCAGCATCGGGCCCGGGACTAGCGGTCCCTACGAGCAGTACTTC
TRBJ2-7 | TRBD2 | many | TRBV12-5 | CASGLRVAGVYEQYF | TGTGCTAGTGGTTTGAGGGTAGCGGGAGTCTACGAGCAGTACTTC
TRBJ2-7 | - | many | TRBV7-2 | CASSKPGYEQYF | TGTGCCAGCAGCAAACCAGGGTACGAGCAGTACTTC
TRBJ1-3 | - | many | TRBV6-1 | CASSSQGRDGNTIYF | TGTGCCAGCAGCTCCCAGGGGCGAGATGGAAACACCATATATTTT
TRBJ1-5 | - | many | TRBV12-5 | CATARDFQPQHF | TGTGCTACCGCCAGGGATTTTCAGCCCCAGCATTTT
TRBJ2-5 | TRBD2 | many | TRBV20-1 | CSASGPGAGGGETQYF | TGCAGTGCTAGTGGGCCCGGAGCGGGGGGAGGGGAGACCCAGTACTTC
TRBJ1-5 | - | many | TRBV6-5 | CASSSHTGTVGFYSNQPQHF | TGTGCCAGCAGTTCGCATACCGGGACGGTGGGGTTCTATAGCAATCAGCCCCAGCATTTT
TRBJ2-7 | - | many | TRBV20-1 | CSACAVGSPLEQYF | TGCAGTGCCTGCGCGGTAGGGTCTCCTCTCGAGCAGTACTTC